Below, one T cell receptor (beta chain) is given with its context. Use of 60 Vbeta and 13 Jbeta primers characterized the PCR. Produced via immunoSEQ multiplex PCR; TCRdb's table is partial and in-frame only. The sample records some 250,000 clones, about 81% being singletons. This specimen comes from a study of cytomegalovirus exposure and HLA in healthy donors. V lost 4 bases to trimming and J lost 1 base, with 11 bases between them. The CDR3 is made up of 15 amino acids. Germline CDR1 is WSHSY and CDR2 is SAAADI. The chain couples TRBV10-2 to TRBJ2-1; TRBD2 might be the D (6 bases). The sequenced sample was PBMCs. This TCR came from a woman aged 55 to 70 in good health and CMV-seropositive. The DNA for the CDR3 is TGCGCCAGCAGTGCGGAGGGTAGGTCCTACAATGAGCAGTTCTTC. Its translation is CASSAEGRSYNEQFF.